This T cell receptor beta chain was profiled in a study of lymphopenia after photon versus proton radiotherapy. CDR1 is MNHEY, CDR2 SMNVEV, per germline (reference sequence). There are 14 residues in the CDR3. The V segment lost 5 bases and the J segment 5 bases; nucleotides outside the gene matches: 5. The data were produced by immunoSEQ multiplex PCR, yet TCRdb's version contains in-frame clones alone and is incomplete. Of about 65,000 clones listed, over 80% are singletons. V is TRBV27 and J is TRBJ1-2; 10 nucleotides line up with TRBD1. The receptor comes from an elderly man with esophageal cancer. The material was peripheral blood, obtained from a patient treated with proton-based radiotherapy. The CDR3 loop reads CASSLTGQGYGYTF. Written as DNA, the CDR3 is TGTGCCAGCAGTCTCACGGGACAGGGGTATGGCTACACCTTC.